The 13 T cell receptor beta chains presented below share a single source sample, sequenced in a study of shared clonotypes between healthy human individuals. Clones were read by immunoSEQ multiplex PCR, and TCRdb kept only the in-frame ones, dropping some. The sample has millions of clones, just over 90% seen once; the top ten hold 0.35% to 0.45%. The specimen was naive CD4+ T cells from PBMCs. The subset is: CD45RA+ positively selected. The receptors derive from a man between 18 and 29 years old in good health. Some clones in this sample may be carry-over from other donors' samples.

The chain employs TRBV25-1 and TRBJ1-1; D is unclear. Germline V gives CDR1 MGHDK, CDR2 SYGVNS. The CDR3 extends over 13 amino acids. Trimming left V 5 bases short and J 4 bases short, with 11 bases between. CDR3 protein: CASSRLGSTEAFF. The CDR3 DNA follows: TGTGCCAGCAGTAGGCTGGGGAGCACTGAAGCTTTCTTT.

The genes are TRBV6-1 and TRBJ2-7; no firm D call. Germline values: CDR1 MNHNS, CDR2 SASEGT. Trimming shortened V by 2 bases and J by 1 base, and 9 bases separated the two germline ends. The CDR3 runs to 14 residues. The CDR3 DNA reads as TGTGCCAGCAGTGAATTTGGCCAGTCCTACGAGCAGTACTTC. This translates into CASSEFGQSYEQYF.

The rearrangement joins TRBV7-9 to TRBJ2-1; D may correspond to TRBD1 or TRBD2 (6 bases each). Germline-derived CDR1 and CDR2 are SEHNR and FQNEAQ (reference sequence). The CDR3 runs 12 residues. V lost 9 bases, J lost 8 bases, and 14 bases lay in between. CDR3 DNA sequence: TGTGCCAGGGGCGGGGCAGGGGATGAGCAGTTCTTC. Its protein is CARGGAGDEQFF.

This chain connects TRBV6-6 to TRBJ2-5; 7 nucleotides line up with TRBD1. The ends lost 2 bases at V and 5 bases at J; junction bases unmatched: 8. The CDR3 contains 15 residues. The germline gives CDR1 MNHNY, CDR2 SVGAGI (reference sequence). The CDR3 spells CASSYGQARMETQYF. CDR3 nucleotides: TGTGCCAGCAGTTACGGACAGGCGCGGATGGAGACCCAGTACTTC.

The genes are TRBV28 and TRBJ2-1, with 8 bases identical to TRBD2. In germline, CDR1 is MDHEN, CDR2 SYDVKM. J lost 5 bases, V lost 2 bases, and 5 bases had no gene match. The CDR3 is made up of 15 amino acids. CDR3 sequence (DNA): TGTGCCAGCAGTTTAATGCTAGCGGGTAACAATGAGCAGTTCTTC. This encodes CASSLMLAGNNEQFF.

The V and J genes are TRBV5-1 and TRBJ2-3; possibly TRBD1 or TRBD2 for D (5 bases each). The CDR3 has 15 residues. Trimming took off 4 bases at V and 2 bases at J, with 14 bases between the two ends. CDR1 is SGHRS, CDR2 YFSETQ, per germline. The CDR3 DNA sequence: TGCGCCAGCAGCCCGGATGGGGGTAACACAGATACGCAGTATTTT. It is translated as CASSPDGGNTDTQYF.

The chain joins TRBV11-2 to TRBJ2-6, with D possibly TRBD1 on 5 matching bases. Germline values: CDR1 SGHAT, CDR2 FQNNGV. The CDR3 is made up of 16 amino acids. Trimming removed 6 bases from V and 0 bases from J, with 12 bases in between. The chain's CDR3 is CASRRTFNSGANVLTF. The CDR3 DNA reads as TGTGCCAGCAGAAGGACATTTAACTCTGGGGCCAACGTCCTGACTTTC.

The rearrangement links TRBV6-6 to TRBJ1-2; no clear D gene. In germline, CDR1 is MNHNY, CDR2 SVGAGI (reference sequence). V lost 4 bases and J lost 2, with 11 bases in between. The length of the CDR3 is 14 residues. This CDR3 is CASSSVTANYGYTF. CDR3 in DNA: TGTGCCAGCAGTTCGGTGACGGCCAACTATGGCTACACCTTC.

The J gene is TRBJ2-2, the V gene TRBV9; D may be TRBD1 or TRBD2 (6 bases each). The CDR3 totals 15 residues. With 0 bases removed from V and 4 bases from J, the gap between germline ends came to 10 bases. Germline lookup yields CDR1 SGDLS and CDR2 YYNGEE. In nucleotides, the CDR3 is TGTGCCAGCAGCGTAGATGGGGGGCCCACCGGGGAGCTGTTTTTT. Translation gives CASSVDGGPTGELFF.

The chain combines TRBV7-4 with TRBJ2-7; 9 bases fit TRBD2. Germline values: CDR1 SGHVT, CDR2 SQSDAQ. V lost 2 bases, J lost 2 bases, and 13 bases stayed unmatched. The CDR3 runs 18 residues. For the CDR3, the DNA is TGTGCCAGCAGCTTAAAGGATAAGGCGGGAGGGCCGGCCTACGAGCAGTACTTC. Translated, it gives CASSLKDKAGGPAYEQYF.

This chain joins TRBV6-6 and TRBJ2-5, with 9 bases that match TRBD2. The CDR3 extends over 14 amino acids. V shed 6 bases, J shed 3 bases, and the junction held 5 bases outside the gene matches. Germline V gives CDR1 MNHNY, CDR2 SVGAGI (reference sequence). The CDR3 loop is CASRHSGSEETQYF. CDR3 DNA sequence: TGTGCCAGCAGACATAGCGGGAGTGAAGAGACCCAGTACTTC.

The rearrangement joins TRBV7-2 to TRBJ1-1, with a weak D call TRBD1 (6 bases). The V end was cut by 3 bases, the J end by 1 base, with 9 bases between. Germline CDR1 reads SGHTA; CDR2 reads FQGNSA. The CDR3 is 14 amino acids. The CDR3 is CASSFQGTNTEAFF. In nucleotides, the CDR3 is TGTGCCAGCAGCTTCCAGGGGACGAACACTGAAGCTTTCTTT.

A word on this clone: This same CDR3 is encoded by further DNA sequences in the sample. The CDR3 here is CASLGSYNEQFF. The CDR3 DNA sequence: TGTGCCAGTCTGGGCTCCTACAATGAGCAGTTCTTC. The J gene is TRBJ2-1, the V gene TRBV6-5, with no clear D. The V end lost 9 bases, the J end lost 0 bases, and 6 bases lay between the germline ends. The germline gives CDR1 MNHEY, CDR2 SVGAGI. The CDR3 totals 12 residues.